Reported below is one T cell receptor beta chain. This clonotype was counted a few times. It lacks a known antigen. No much larger clonotype is one base removed from it; base qualities were not supplied. Trimming takes 4 bases from V and 0 bases from J, and the germline ends sit 17 bases apart. Counted from cysteine to phenylalanine, this CDR3 has 17 amino acids. Of the read, only the CDR3 DNA is kept; its 51 bases are in frame from base 1. Reading the germline V gene gives CDR1 SGHDT and CDR2 YYEEEE. The record originates from a study of T-cell reconstitution after alpha-beta-depleted transplantation in children (dated by TCRdb to the mid-2010s). With regard to the full study: Using TCR repertoire profiling, the study followed T-cell immune reconstitution in a quantitative way in children after TCRalphabeta/CD19-depleted allogeneic hematopoietic cell transplantation.

The library was prepared using PCR. TCRdb records Illumina HiSeq 2500 as the sequencer. Molecular barcoding was employed in the preparation of TCR libraries, with unique molecular identifiers being used to normalize TCRbeta repertoire quantification. The public reads were run again by TCRdb, first through fastp at Q25 and then through MiXCR, and only productive beta chains were kept. Entries are consolidated by CDR3 protein sequence, retaining the most common genes and DNA. This sample holds some 340,000 distinct CDR3 sequences; around a tenth were observed only once. Of the sample, about 2.3% is held by the ten largest clones.

The sample consisted of PBMCs from the stem cell graft donor, taken from the stem cell graft. The rearrangement joined TRBV5-6 to TRBJ1-3; the D gene is perhaps TRBD1, on 6 matching bases. The receptor's source is a human donor who donated a stem cell graft to a child with acute lymphoblastic leukemia. The nucleotides read TGTGCCAGCAGCCTGCCAAGCGGGGGCTACTCTGGAAACACCATATATTTT. Its protein product is CASSLPSGGYSGNTIYF.